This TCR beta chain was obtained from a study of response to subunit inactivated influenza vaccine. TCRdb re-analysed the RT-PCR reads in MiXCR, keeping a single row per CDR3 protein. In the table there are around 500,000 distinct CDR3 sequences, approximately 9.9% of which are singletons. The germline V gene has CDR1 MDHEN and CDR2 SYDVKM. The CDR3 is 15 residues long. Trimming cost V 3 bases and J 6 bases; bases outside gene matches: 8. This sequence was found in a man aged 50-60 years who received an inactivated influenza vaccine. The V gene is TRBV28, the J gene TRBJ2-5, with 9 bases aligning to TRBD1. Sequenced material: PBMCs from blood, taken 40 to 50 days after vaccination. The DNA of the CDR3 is TGTGCCAGCAGTTTTGCTGGACAGGGGAGGAAGACCCAGTACTTC. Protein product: CASSFAGQGRKTQYF.